This T cell receptor beta chain was documented in a study of T cells in tuberculosis. Study in general: In South Africa, adults with active tuberculosis were compared with IGRA-negative and latently infected IGRA-positive adolescents. Study results and limitations: Samples were chosen by availability of cryopreserved specimens. The TCR-beta difference was not significant; alpha differences partly reflected length.

About this clone: The target antigen is unknown.

Some clones are missing from TCRdb's copy, which holds only in-frame ones; the method was immunoSEQ multiplex PCR. Here the sample spans some 47,000 clones, nearly 95% being singletons. The junction had 15 bases not matched to a gene; V was cut back by 5 bases and J by 8 bases. Per the germline V gene, CDR1 is KGHSH and CDR2 is LQKENI. The CDR3 runs 15 residues. This TCR derives from a donor aged 10-35 years with latent tuberculosis or without tuberculosis infection. The chain carries TRBV18 and TRBJ2-7, with 7 bases lining up with TRBD2. The sample was PBMCs. CDR3 loop: CASSSQWAGDPKQYF. The CDR3 bases are TGTGCCAGCTCATCCCAGTGGGCGGGAGATCCCAAGCAGTACTTC.